The present T cell receptor beta chain was sequenced within a study of T cells after posttransplantation cyclophosphamide. General study points: Later blood repertoires were often dominated by clones from the donor CD8+ memory compartment. TRB overlap between skin or GI tissue T cells and blood was limited. After PTCy, TRB diversity resembled that of CNI/methotrexate controls.

There are 16 residues in the CDR3. The germline CDR1 and CDR2 sequences are MDHEN and SYDVKM. Trimming at V came to 1 base and at J to 2 bases, leaving 0 bases not matched to a gene. A marrow graft followed busulfan-fludarabine conditioning, with cyclophosphamide on days +3 and +4. Sequencing used immunoSEQ multiplex PCR; TCRdb keeps in-frame clones, though not all of them. The data show roughly 8,700 clones, roughly 90% seen once. As regards this clone: Its antigen is undetermined.

The sequence was collected from a female patient aged 50-60 years who received an allogeneic stem cell transplant from a related donor, was CMV-positive, and had no GVHD. Some T cells here may be from the graft donor. Sequenced material: CD4+ T cells sorted from blood, taken 1,300 to 1,500 days after allogeneic stem cell transplant with posttransplant cyclophosphamide. The chain couples TRBV28 to TRBJ2-1; the match to TRBD2 covers 12 bases. The CDR3 sequence: CASSLSSGRAYNEQFF. CDR3 in DNA: TGTGCCAGCAGTTTATCTAGCGGGAGGGCCTACAATGAGCAGTTCTTC.